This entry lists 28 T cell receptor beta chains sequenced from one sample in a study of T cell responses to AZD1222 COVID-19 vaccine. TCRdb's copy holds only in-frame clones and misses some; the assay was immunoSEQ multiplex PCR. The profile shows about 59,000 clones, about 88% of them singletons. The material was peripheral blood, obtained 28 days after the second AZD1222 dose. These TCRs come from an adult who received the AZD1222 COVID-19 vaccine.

The CDR3 bases are TGTGCCAGCACCGTCATCGCGGGAGGGCCTGACGAGACCCAGTACTTC. It is translated as CASTVIAGGPDETQYF. The V gene is TRBV7-2, the J gene TRBJ2-5; the match to TRBD2 covers 9 bases. Germline CDR1 reads SGHTA; CDR2 reads FQGNSA. The CDR3 consists of 16 residues. Germline trimming cut 7 bases from V and 5 bases from J; bases unmatched to any gene: 14.

The CDR3 DNA reads as TGTGCCAGCACACCCGCGGGTAGCGGGAGGAACGAGCAGTACTTC. Protein product: CASTPAGSGRNEQYF. The chain uses TRBV3-1 (or the pseudogene TRBV3-2) and TRBJ2-7; TRBD2 matches at 10 bases. The CDR3 has 15 residues. Germline CDR1 LGHDT, CDR2 YNNKEL (reference sequence). The V gene end was trimmed by 7 bases and the J gene end by 5 bases; junction bases not matched to a gene: 11.

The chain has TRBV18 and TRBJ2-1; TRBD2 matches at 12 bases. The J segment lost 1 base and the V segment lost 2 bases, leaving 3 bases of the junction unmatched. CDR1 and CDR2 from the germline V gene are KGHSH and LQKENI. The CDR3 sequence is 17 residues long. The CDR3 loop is CASSPRTSGASYNEQFF. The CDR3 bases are TGTGCCAGCTCACCAAGGACTAGCGGGGCATCCTACAATGAGCAGTTCTTC.

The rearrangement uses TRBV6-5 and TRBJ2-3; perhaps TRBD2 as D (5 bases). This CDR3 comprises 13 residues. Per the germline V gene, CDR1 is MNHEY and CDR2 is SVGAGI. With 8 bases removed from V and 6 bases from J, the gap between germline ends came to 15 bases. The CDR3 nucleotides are TGTGCCAGCCTGATGGACTGGCGGGATACGCAGTATTTT. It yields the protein CASLMDWRDTQYF.

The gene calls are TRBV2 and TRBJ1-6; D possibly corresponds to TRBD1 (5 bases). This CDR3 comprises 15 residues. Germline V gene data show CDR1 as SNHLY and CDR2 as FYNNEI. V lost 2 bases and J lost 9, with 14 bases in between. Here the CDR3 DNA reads TGTGCCAGCAGTGAATCAGGTGGGGGTCGTTCACCCCTCCACTTT. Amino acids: CASSESGGGRSPLHF.

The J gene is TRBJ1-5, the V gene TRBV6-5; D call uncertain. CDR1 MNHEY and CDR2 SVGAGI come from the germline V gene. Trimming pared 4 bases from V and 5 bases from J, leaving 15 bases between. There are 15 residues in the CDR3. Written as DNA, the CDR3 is TGTGCCAGCAGTTCCGCGCTAGGAGCCTATCAGCCCCAGCATTTT. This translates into CASSSALGAYQPQHF.

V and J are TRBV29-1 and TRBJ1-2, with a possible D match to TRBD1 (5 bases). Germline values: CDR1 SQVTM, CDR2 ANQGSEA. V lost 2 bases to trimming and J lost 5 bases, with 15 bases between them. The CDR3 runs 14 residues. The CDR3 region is CSVEKPGRGYGYTF. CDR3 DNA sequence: TGCAGCGTTGAAAAACCGGGTAGGGGATATGGCTACACCTTC.

In DNA form, the CDR3 reads TGTGCCACTGAATGTGCGGATGCCTACGAGCAGTACTTC. It translates to CATECADAYEQYF. This chain joins TRBV21-1 and TRBJ2-7; the table's D call TRBD2 went unverified against the DNA. TRBV21-1 is classified as a pseudogene. CDR3 length equals 13 residues.

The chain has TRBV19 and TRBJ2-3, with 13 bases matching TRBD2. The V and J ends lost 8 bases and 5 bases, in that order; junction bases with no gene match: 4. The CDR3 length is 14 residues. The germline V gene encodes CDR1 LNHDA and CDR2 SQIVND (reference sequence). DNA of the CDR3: TGTGCCAGTGCCCGGACTAGCGGGAGAGATACGCAGTATTTT. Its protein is CASARTSGRDTQYF.

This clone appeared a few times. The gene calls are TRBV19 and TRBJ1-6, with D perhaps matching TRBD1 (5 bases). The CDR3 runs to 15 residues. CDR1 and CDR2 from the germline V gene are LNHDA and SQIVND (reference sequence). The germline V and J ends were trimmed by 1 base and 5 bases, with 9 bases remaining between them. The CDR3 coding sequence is TGTGCCAGTAGTATAGGGGCACAGGATAATTCACCCCTCCACTTT. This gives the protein CASSIGAQDNSPLHF.

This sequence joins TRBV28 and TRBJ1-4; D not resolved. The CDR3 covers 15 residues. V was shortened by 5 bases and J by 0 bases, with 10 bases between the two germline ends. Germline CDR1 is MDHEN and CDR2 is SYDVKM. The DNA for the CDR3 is TGTGCCAGCAGTGTGGACGGGGCAACTAATGAAAAACTGTTTTTT. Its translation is CASSVDGATNEKLFF. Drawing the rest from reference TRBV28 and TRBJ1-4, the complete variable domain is DVKVTQSSRYLVKRTGEKVFLECVQDMDHENMFWYRQDPGLGLRLIYFSYDVKMKEKGDIPEGYSVSREKKERFSLILESASTNQTSMYLCASSVDGATNEKLFFGSGTQLSVL.

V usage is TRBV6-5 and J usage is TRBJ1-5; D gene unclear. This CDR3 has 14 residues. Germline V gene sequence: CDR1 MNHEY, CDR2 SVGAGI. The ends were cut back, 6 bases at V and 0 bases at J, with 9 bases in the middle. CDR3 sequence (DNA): TGTGCCAGCAGCGCGACAAGTAGCAATCAGCCCCAGCATTTT. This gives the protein CASSATSSNQPQHF.

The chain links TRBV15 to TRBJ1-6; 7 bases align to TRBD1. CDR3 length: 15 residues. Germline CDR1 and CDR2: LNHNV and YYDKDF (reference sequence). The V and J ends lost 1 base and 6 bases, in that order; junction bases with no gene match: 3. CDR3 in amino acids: CATSRAGQPNSPLHF. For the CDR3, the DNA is TGTGCCACCAGCAGAGCGGGACAGCCTAATTCACCCCTCCACTTT. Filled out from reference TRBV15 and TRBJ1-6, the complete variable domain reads DAMVIQNPRYQVTQFGKPVTLSCSQTLNHNVMYWYQQKSSQAPKLLFHYYDKDFNNEADTPDNFQSRRPNTSFCFLDIRSPGLGDTAMYLCATSRAGQPNSPLHFGNGTRLTVT.

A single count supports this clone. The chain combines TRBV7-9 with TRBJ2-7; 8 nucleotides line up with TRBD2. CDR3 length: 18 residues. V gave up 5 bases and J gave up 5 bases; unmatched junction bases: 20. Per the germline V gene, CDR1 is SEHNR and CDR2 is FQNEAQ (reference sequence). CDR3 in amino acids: CASSGEVSGGRVHNEQYF. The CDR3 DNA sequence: TGTGCCAGCAGCGGGGAAGTAAGCGGGGGACGGGTACACAACGAGCAGTACTTC. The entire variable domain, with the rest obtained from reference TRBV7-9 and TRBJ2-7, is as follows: DTGVSQNPRHKITKRGQNVTFRCDPISEHNRLYWYRQTLGQGPEFLTYFQNEAQLEKSRLLSDRFSAERPKGSFSTLEIQRTEQGDSAMYLCASSGEVSGGRVHNEQYFGPGTRLTVT.

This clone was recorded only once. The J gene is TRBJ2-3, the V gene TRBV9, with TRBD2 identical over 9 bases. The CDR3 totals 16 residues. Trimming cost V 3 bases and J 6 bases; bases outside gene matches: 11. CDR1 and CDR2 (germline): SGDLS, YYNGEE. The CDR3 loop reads CASSGGGGAKPDTQYF. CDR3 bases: TGTGCCAGCAGCGGCGGCGGGGGGGCTAAACCCGATACGCAGTATTTT.

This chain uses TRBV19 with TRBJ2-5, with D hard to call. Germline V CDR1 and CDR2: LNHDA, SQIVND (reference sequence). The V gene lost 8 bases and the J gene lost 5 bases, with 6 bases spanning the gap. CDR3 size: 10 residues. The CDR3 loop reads CASLGETQYF. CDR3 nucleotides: TGTGCCAGTCTCGGGGAGACCCAGTACTTC.

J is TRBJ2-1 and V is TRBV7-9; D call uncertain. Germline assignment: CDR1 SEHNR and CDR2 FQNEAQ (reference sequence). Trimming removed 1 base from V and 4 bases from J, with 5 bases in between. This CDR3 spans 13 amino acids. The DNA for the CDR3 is TGTGCCAGCAGCTTAGGTCAGTACAATGAGCAGTTCTTC. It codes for CASSLGQYNEQFF. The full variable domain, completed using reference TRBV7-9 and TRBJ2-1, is DTGVSQNPRHKITKRGQNVTFRCDPISEHNRLYWYRQTLGQGPEFLTYFQNEAQLEKSRLLSDRFSAERPKGSFSTLEIQRTEQGDSAMYLCASSLGQYNEQFFGPGTRLTVL.

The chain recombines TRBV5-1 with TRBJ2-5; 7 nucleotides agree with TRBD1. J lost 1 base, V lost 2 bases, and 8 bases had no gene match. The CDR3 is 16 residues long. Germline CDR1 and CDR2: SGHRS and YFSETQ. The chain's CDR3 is CASSFQGQEPQETQYF. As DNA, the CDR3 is TGCGCCAGCAGCTTCCAAGGACAGGAGCCCCAAGAGACCCAGTACTTC.

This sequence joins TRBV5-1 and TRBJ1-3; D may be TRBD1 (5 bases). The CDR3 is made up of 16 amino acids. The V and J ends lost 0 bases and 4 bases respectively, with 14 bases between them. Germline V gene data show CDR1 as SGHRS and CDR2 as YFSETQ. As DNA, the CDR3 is TGCGCCAGCAGCTTGGCCCCGGGGCGCCAAGGAAACACCATATATTTT. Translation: CASSLAPGRQGNTIYF.

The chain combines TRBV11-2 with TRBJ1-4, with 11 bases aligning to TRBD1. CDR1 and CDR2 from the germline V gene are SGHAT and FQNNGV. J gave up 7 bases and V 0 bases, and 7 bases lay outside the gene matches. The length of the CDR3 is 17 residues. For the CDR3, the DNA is TGTGCCAGCAGCTTAGATCAGAGGGGGACAGGGGGTGAAAAACTGTTTTTT. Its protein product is CASSLDQRGTGGEKLFF.

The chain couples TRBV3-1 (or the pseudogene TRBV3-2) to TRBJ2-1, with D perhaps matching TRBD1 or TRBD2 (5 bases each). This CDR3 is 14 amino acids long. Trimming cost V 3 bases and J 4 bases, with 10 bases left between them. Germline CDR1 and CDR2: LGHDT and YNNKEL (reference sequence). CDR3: CASSHPGRYNEQFF. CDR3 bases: TGTGCCAGCAGCCATCCGGGGCGGTACAATGAGCAGTTCTTC.

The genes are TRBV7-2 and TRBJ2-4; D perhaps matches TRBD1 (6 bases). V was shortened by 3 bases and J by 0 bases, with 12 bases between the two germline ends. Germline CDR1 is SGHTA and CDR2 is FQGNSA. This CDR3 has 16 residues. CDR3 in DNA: TGTGCCAGCAGCTTCCCGTGGGGGCTAGCCAAAAACATTCAGTACTTC. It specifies CASSFPWGLAKNIQYF. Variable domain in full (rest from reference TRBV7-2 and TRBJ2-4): GAGVSQSPSNKVTEKGKDVELRCDPISGHTALYWYRQSLGQGLEFLIYFQGNSAPDKSGLPSDRFSAERTGGSVSTLTIQRTQQEDSAVYLCASSFPWGLAKNIQYFGAGTRLSVL.

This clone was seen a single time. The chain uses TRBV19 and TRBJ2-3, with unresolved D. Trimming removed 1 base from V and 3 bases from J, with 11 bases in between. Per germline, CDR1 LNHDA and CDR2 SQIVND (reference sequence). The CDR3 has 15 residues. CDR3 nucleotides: TGTGCCAGTAGTATAGCGAAGGGATCAACAGATACGCAGTATTTT. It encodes CASSIAKGSTDTQYF.

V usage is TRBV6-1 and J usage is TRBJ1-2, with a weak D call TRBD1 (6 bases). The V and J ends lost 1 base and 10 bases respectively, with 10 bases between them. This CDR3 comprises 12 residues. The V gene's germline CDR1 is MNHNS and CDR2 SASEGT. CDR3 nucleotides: TGTGCCAGCAGTGAAGTGGGGGGCAACTACACCTTC. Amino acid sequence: CASSEVGGNYTF.

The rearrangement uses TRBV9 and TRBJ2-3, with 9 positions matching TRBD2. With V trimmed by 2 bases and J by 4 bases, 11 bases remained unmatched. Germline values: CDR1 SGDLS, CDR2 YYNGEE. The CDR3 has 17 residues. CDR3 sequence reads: CASSVGPAGGYSDTQYF. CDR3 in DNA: TGTGCCAGCAGCGTGGGGCCAGCGGGGGGATACTCAGATACGCAGTATTTT.

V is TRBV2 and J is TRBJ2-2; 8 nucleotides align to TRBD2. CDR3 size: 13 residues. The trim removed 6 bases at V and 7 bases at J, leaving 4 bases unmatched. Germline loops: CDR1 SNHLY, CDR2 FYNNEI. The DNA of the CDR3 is TGTGCCAGCAGACCAACTAGCGGCGGGGAGCTGTTTTTT. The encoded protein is CASRPTSGGELFF.

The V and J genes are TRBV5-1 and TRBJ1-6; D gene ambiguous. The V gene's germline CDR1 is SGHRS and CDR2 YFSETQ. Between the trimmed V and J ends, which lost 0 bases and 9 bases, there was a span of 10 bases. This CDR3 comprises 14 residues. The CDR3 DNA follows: TGCGCCAGCAGCTTGGGGGGTGATCGTTCACCCCTCCACTTT. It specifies CASSLGGDRSPLHF.

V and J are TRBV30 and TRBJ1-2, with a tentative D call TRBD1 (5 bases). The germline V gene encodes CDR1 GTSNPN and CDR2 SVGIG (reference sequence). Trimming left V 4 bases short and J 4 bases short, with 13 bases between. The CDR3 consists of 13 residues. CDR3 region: CAWNRDRPYGYTF. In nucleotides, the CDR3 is TGTGCCTGGAACCGGGACCGTCCCTATGGCTACACCTTC.